This T cell receptor (beta chain) came from a study of beta chain features in type 1 diabetes. Findings of the study overall: The study found moderately but significantly shorter TCRB CDR3s in all four CD4+ subsets of Type 1 diabetes patients.

The isolated RNA, all of it, was reverse transcribed, so expressed TCRB transcripts were what got sequenced. TCRdb's table, derived via immunoSEQ multiplex PCR, lists solely in-frame clones and lacks some. The sample holds some 270,000 clones, approximately 11% seen once. This clone was detected a few times. Its antigen remains unknown. This CDR3 is 14 amino acids long. From germline, CDR1 is SGHAT and CDR2 FQNNGV. V lost 5 bases, J lost 1 base, and 12 bases lay in between. One heparinised draw of blood, averaging approximately 110 mL, came from each donor. Via CD45RO/CCR7/CD25/CD127/CD95/CD27, cells of the CD4+ naive, central memory, regulatory and stem cell-like memory subsets were sorted.

The specimen sequenced was naive CD4+ T cells from blood. V usage is TRBV11-2 and J usage is TRBJ2-7; tentative D call: TRBD2 (5 bases). This clonotype was obtained from a man aged 25-45 years with type 1 diabetes. CDR3 protein: CASSPIGRSYEQYF. DNA for the CDR3: TGTGCCAGCAGCCCTATAGGGAGATCCTACGAGCAGTACTTC. The full variable domain, its missing parts supplied by reference TRBV11-2 and TRBJ2-7, is EAGVAQSPRYKIIEKRQSVAFWCNPISGHATLYWYQQILGQGPKLLIQFQNNGVVDDSQLPKDRFSAERLKGVDSTLKIQPAKLEDSAVYLCASSPIGRSYEQYFGPGTRLTVT.